Each of the 18 T cell receptor beta chains below was sequenced from the same sample in a study of response to subunit inactivated influenza vaccine. TCRdb ran MiXCR on the RT-PCR reads and lists one entry per CDR3 protein. The sample lists 860,000 or so distinct CDR3 sequences, over 20% occurring once. The material sequenced was PBMCs from blood, taken about 5 days after vaccination. The source is a man between 45 and 60 years old who received an inactivated influenza vaccine.

This clonotype was observed a handful of times. This sequence joins TRBV10-3 and TRBJ2-1, with a tentative D call TRBD2 (5 bases). Germline V gene data show CDR1 as ENHRY and CDR2 as SYGVKD. V dropped 6 bases and J dropped 8 bases, with 14 bases sitting between them. The CDR3 loop spans 13 amino acids. The CDR3 spells CAIREGGRDEQFF. In DNA form, the CDR3 reads TGTGCCATCAGGGAAGGAGGAAGGGATGAGCAGTTCTTC.

Turning to this clonotype: A far larger clone is one base from this, pointing to a likely read error. This chain connects TRBV5-1 to TRBJ2-3, with D perhaps matching TRBD1 or TRBD2 (5 bases each). This CDR3 has 13 amino acids. Per germline, CDR1 SGHRS and CDR2 YFSETQ. CDR3 sequence: CTSSLQGADTQYF. The CDR3 DNA sequence: TGCACCAGCAGCTTGCAGGGAGCAGATACGCAGTATTTT.

The chain couples TRBV11-2 to TRBJ2-7, with D uncertain. CDR1 and CDR2 from the germline V gene are SGHAT and FQNNGV. V was clipped by 0 bases and J by 4 bases, with 10 bases between them. The CDR3 contains 14 residues. The CDR3, as DNA: TGTGCCAGCAGCTTAGAGTTGGCACCTTACGAGCAGTACTTC. The encoded protein is CASSLELAPYEQYF.

The J gene is TRBJ2-2, the V gene TRBV18, with D tentatively TRBD2 (5 bases). The V end lost 3 bases, the J end lost 5 bases, and 13 bases lay between the germline ends. The V gene's germline CDR1 is KGHSH and CDR2 LQKENI. The CDR3 is 15 amino acids. CDR3 in amino acids: CASSPGSGGTGELFF. The CDR3 DNA sequence: TGTGCCAGCTCACCGGGGAGTGGTGGAACCGGGGAGCTGTTTTTT.

This clonotype was seen ten or more times. J is TRBJ2-1 and V is TRBV20-1; the D gene is possibly TRBD2 (5 bases). The germline V gene has CDR1 DFQATT and CDR2 SNEGSKA (reference sequence). The CDR3 totals 15 residues. V lost 0 bases and J 2 bases, leaving 11 bases between the germline ends. CDR3 amino acids: CSARDHGITYNEQFF. CDR3 nucleotide sequence: TGCAGTGCTAGAGATCACGGGATTACCTACAATGAGCAGTTCTTC.

The rearrangement uses TRBV7-2 and TRBJ2-7; 9 bases map to TRBD1. The ends lost 5 bases at V and 5 bases at J; junction bases unmatched: 13. The CDR3 is 16 amino acids. The V gene's germline CDR1 is SGHTA and CDR2 FQGNSA. For the CDR3, the DNA is TGTGCCAGCAGCCTGTTCTCCGGGACAGGGAGCCACGAGCAGTACTTC. This codes for CASSLFSGTGSHEQYF.

V is TRBV5-6 and J is TRBJ2-3; 7 bases are a match to TRBD2. This CDR3 has 14 residues. Germline V gives CDR1 SGHDT, CDR2 YYEEEE. Losses at the gene ends were 4 bases for V and 7 bases for J; bases not matched to a gene: 9. CDR3 DNA sequence: TGTGCCAGCAGCCTCCAGGGCGGGAGAAATACGCAGTATTTT. Translating it yields CASSLQGGRNTQYF.

The rearrangement uses TRBV28 and TRBJ2-7; TRBD1 matches 7 bases. This CDR3 contains 14 residues. Trimming took 3 bases from V and 3 from J; bases not matched to a gene: 5. The germline V gene has CDR1 MDHEN and CDR2 SYDVKM. CDR3 region: CASSFRGTVYEQYF. The CDR3, as DNA: TGTGCCAGCAGTTTTCGAGGGACAGTCTACGAGCAGTACTTC.

This clonotype has at least ten counts. The chain uses TRBV27 and TRBJ2-7, with D uncertain. V lost 7 bases and J lost 3, with 10 bases in between. The CDR3 runs to 12 residues. In germline, CDR1 is MNHEY, CDR2 SMNVEV (reference sequence). In nucleotides, the CDR3 is TGTGCCAGCACCTCGGGTAGCTACGAGCAGTACTTC. Encoded protein: CASTSGSYEQYF.

The rearrangement joins TRBV4-2 to TRBJ2-1; 16 nucleotides agree with TRBD2. Germline V CDR1 and CDR2: LGHNA, YNFKEQ. The CDR3 consists of 18 residues. J was trimmed by 4 bases and V by 3 bases; bases with no gene match: 6. The CDR3 nucleotides are TGTGCCAGCAGCCATGGGACTAGCGGGAGGGGAGGATACAATGAGCAGTTCTTC. Translation gives CASSHGTSGRGGYNEQFF.

This clonotype was counted only a few times. The rearrangement joins TRBV29-1 to TRBJ2-5, with 7 nucleotides matching TRBD2. The CDR3 spans 14 residues. The V gene end was trimmed by 3 bases and the J gene end by 2 bases; junction bases not matched to a gene: 6. CDR1 is SQVTM and CDR2 is ANQGSEA in the germline V gene. The CDR3 DNA is TGCAGCGTTGAGGGGCCAGCGGGGCAAGAGACCCAGTACTTC. The encoded protein is CSVEGPAGQETQYF.

In its sample, this clonotype was seen a few times. V usage is TRBV15 and J usage is TRBJ2-7, with 7 bases that match TRBD2. V dropped 0 bases and J dropped 3; count of bases not matched to a gene: 8. Germline V gene data show CDR1 as LNHNV and CDR2 as YYDKDF (reference sequence). CDR3 size: 16 residues. CDR3 nucleotides: TGTGCCACCAGCAGAGATCTTACTAGCGTCAGCTACGAGCAGTACTTC. Translation gives CATSRDLTSVSYEQYF.

V usage is TRBV7-9 and J usage is TRBJ2-1; 14 nucleotides align to TRBD2. This CDR3 region has 16 residues. Germline CDR1 is SEHNR and CDR2 is FQNEAQ (reference sequence). Trimming took 4 bases from V and 8 from J; bases not matched to a gene: 7. The CDR3 loop is CASSSRLAGGPDEQFF. The CDR3 DNA reads TGTGCCAGCAGCTCCCGACTAGCGGGGGGGCCCGATGAGCAGTTCTTC.

This clonotype was seen only a few times. The chain joins TRBV12-3 or TRBV12-4 to TRBJ2-1; D is undetermined. The length of the CDR3 is 13 residues. The V end was cut by 7 bases, the J end by 9 bases, with 16 bases between. This chain's CDR3 is CASIFKIGGEQFF. For the CDR3, the DNA is TGTGCCAGCATTTTCAAAATAGGCGGTGAGCAGTTCTTC.

The chain employs TRBV27 and TRBJ1-5; D ambiguous. Per the germline V gene, CDR1 is MNHEY and CDR2 is SMNVEV (reference sequence). Trimming removed 5 bases from V and 3 bases from J, with 8 bases in between. The length of the CDR3 is 13 residues. The CDR3 here is CASSHDPNQPQHF. The CDR3 DNA sequence: TGTGCCAGCAGTCATGACCCCAATCAGCCCCAGCATTTT.

This chain links TRBV6-2 or TRBV6-3 with TRBJ2-1, with TRBD2 matching over 10 bases. V dropped 5 bases and J dropped 4; count of bases not matched to a gene: 5. The CDR3 totals 15 residues. Germline V gene sequence: CDR1 MNHEY, CDR2 SVGEGT. The CDR3 nucleotides read TGTGCCAGCAGTAAGACTAGCGGGTCGTACAATGAGCAGTTCTTC. It encodes CASSKTSGSYNEQFF.

V gene TRBV18 combines with J gene TRBJ2-1; 7 bases map to TRBD2. The germline V gene encodes CDR1 KGHSH and CDR2 LQKENI. J gave up 4 bases and V 3 bases, and 9 bases lay outside the gene matches. The CDR3 totals 16 residues. CDR3 bases: TGTGCCAGCTCACCTTTAGAGCGGGGCGATTACAATGAGCAGTTCTTC. Its protein product is CASSPLERGDYNEQFF.

This clonotype came up many times. The chain has TRBV6-1 and TRBJ2-7; no clear D. Germline values: CDR1 MNHNS, CDR2 SASEGT. V was cut by 7 bases and J by 4 bases, with 11 bases left in between. This CDR3 comprises 12 residues. The CDR3 loop is CASTLYGYEQYF. The CDR3 bases are TGTGCCAGCACTTTATATGGATACGAGCAGTACTTC.